A selection of T cell receptor beta chains follows, all from one sample in a study of cytomegalovirus exposure and HLA in healthy donors. Here immunoSEQ multiplex PCR was the method, and the copy in TCRdb shows in-frame clones only, minus some. The sample table includes more than 200,000 clones. Sample: PBMCs. The receptors derive from a woman in her twenties or thirties in good health and CMV-seropositive. Both conserved end residues are part of each CDR3. A D gene is named only where the DNA matches it firmly.

J gene | D gene | V gene | CDR3 protein | CDR3 DNA
TRBJ2-7 | TRBD2 | TRBV19 | CASSTLSRGSGRYYEQYF | TGTGCCAGTAGTACACTCTCGCGGGGGAGCGGGAGATACTACGAGCAGTACTTC
TRBJ1-5 | - | TRBV6-1 | CASSRDGGDQPQHF | TGTGCCAGCAGTAGGGACGGAGGGGATCAGCCCCAGCATTTT
TRBJ2-3 | TRBD2 | TRBV11-3 | CASSPSGGVSTDTQYF | TGTGCCAGCAGCCCTAGCGGGGGAGTTAGCACAGATACGCAGTATTTT
TRBJ1-1 | - | TRBV18 | CASSPGGTGTEAFF | TGTGCCAGCTCACCCGGGGGGACGGGCACTGAAGCTTTCTTT
TRBJ1-2 | TRBD1 | TRBV10-3 | CAIREGTGGGYTF | TGTGCCATCAGAGAAGGGACAGGGGGAGGCTACACCTTC
TRBJ2-7 | - | TRBV28 | CASSYFSYEQYF | TGTGCCAGCAGTTACTTCTCCTACGAGCAGTACTTC
TRBJ1-1 | - | TRBV6-5 | CASSYGGLNTEAFF | TGTGCCAGCAGTTACGGGGGCTTGAACACTGAAGCTTTCTTT
TRBJ2-5 | - | TRBV4-1 | CASSQEGLGETQYF | TGCGCCAGCAGCCAGGAGGGGTTGGGGGAGACCCAGTACTTC
TRBJ2-7 | TRBD1 | TRBV5-1 | CASSRDRGYEQYF | TGCGCCAGCAGCCGCGACAGGGGCTACGAGCAGTACTTC
TRBJ1-1 | TRBD1 | TRBV28 | CASSLDRGGNTEAFF | TGTGCCAGCAGTTTGGACAGGGGGGGGAACACTGAAGCTTTCTTT
TRBJ1-4 | - | TRBV7-9 | CASSVTGLPDRINEKLFF | TGTGCCAGCAGCGTCACAGGCCTTCCCGACCGAATTAATGAAAAACTGTTTTTT
TRBJ2-7 | - | TRBV28 | CASSFLQGYEQYF | TGTGCCAGCAGTTTCCTACAGGGTTACGAGCAGTACTTC
TRBJ1-2 | - | TRBV28 | CASSRPEGVNYGYTF | TGTGCCAGCAGTCGCCCGGAAGGGGTCAACTATGGCTACACCTTC
TRBJ2-7 | TRBD1 | TRBV7-8 | CASSLGTGSYEQYF | TGTGCCAGCAGCTTAGGGACAGGATCCTACGAGCAGTACTTC
TRBJ2-1 | - | TRBV9 | CASDGGTSYNEQFF | TGTGCCAGCGATGGGGGGACCTCCTACAATGAGCAGTTCTTC
TRBJ1-4 | - | TRBV10-2 | CASTPPGVNEKLFF | TGCGCCAGCACGCCTCCAGGGGTAAATGAAAAACTGTTTTTT
TRBJ2-7 | - | TRBV6-1 | CASSENSYEQYF | TGTGCCAGCAGTGAAAATAGCTACGAGCAGTACTTC
TRBJ1-2 | - | TRBV28 | CASSFSTGANYGYTF | TGTGCCAGCAGTTTTTCCACAGGAGCTAACTATGGCTACACCTTC
TRBJ1-3 | - | TRBV7-9 | CASSSFLISGNTIYF | TGTGCCAGCAGCTCCTTCCTTATATCTGGAAACACCATATATTTT
TRBJ2-3 | - | TRBV10-2 | CASSGNGSFASTDTQYF | TGCGCCAGCAGTGGAAACGGGAGTTTCGCTAGCACAGATACGCAGTATTTT
TRBJ1-5 | TRBD1 | TRBV19 | CASSLRDSPYQPQHF | TGTGCCAGTAGCCTCCGGGACAGCCCTTATCAGCCCCAGCATTTT
TRBJ2-7 | - | TRBV7-9 | CASSKAGESSYEQYF | TGTGCCAGCAGCAAGGCCGGGGAATCCTCCTACGAGCAGTACTTC
TRBJ2-1 | - | TRBV4-2 | CASSPRGLDEQFF | TGTGCCAGCAGCCCGCGAGGCCTAGATGAGCAGTTCTTC
TRBJ2-7 | TRBD1 | TRBV10-2 | CASLRTGVSYEQYF | TGCGCCAGTCTTAGGACAGGGGTGTCCTACGAGCAGTACTTC
TRBJ1-1 | - | TRBV7-2 | CASSLNLLSEAFF | TGTGCCAGCAGCTTAAACTTACTCTCGGAAGCTTTCTTT